The 21 T cell receptor beta chains in this list originate from one sample, sequenced in a study of PD-1 blockade in classical Hodgkin lymphoma. Some clones are missing from TCRdb's copy, which holds only in-frame ones; the method was immunoSEQ multiplex PCR. The top ten clones hold 7% to 9.5% of a sample with about 150,000 clones, about 81% of them seen once. All trial patients relapsed after autologous stem cell transplantation. The sequenced sample was peripheral blood mononuclear cells (PBMCs), obtained before the second cycle of nivolumab. These receptors originate from a human donor with classical Hodgkin lymphoma.

The rearrangement links TRBV7-3 to TRBJ2-2, with D tentatively TRBD1 (6 bases). Trimming removed 5 bases from V and 6 bases from J, with 13 bases in between. This CDR3 has 14 amino acids. Germline-derived CDR1 and CDR2 are SGHTA and FQGTGA. Here the CDR3 reads CASSAQGFAGELFF. CDR3 coding DNA: TGTGCCAGCAGCGCACAGGGTTTCGCCGGGGAGCTGTTTTTT.

The chain uses TRBV6-5 and TRBJ2-2; 8 bases fit TRBD2. Germline V gene data show CDR1 as MNHEY and CDR2 as SVGAGI. J gave up 4 bases and V 6 bases, and 4 bases lay outside the gene matches. The CDR3 loop spans 14 amino acids. The CDR3 nucleotides read TGTGCCAGCAGACCTAGCGGGTCCACCGGGGAGCTGTTTTTT. This translates into CASRPSGSTGELFF.

This clone has just one count. The rearrangement joins TRBV5-5 to TRBJ2-2, with TRBD1 matching 11 bases. J was trimmed by 5 bases and V by 6 bases; bases with no gene match: 3. Germline V gives CDR1 SGHKS, CDR2 YYEKEE (reference sequence). The CDR3 runs to 14 residues. The DNA of the CDR3 is TGTGCCAGCAACCGGGACAGGGGGACCGGGGAGCTGTTTTTT. Amino acids: CASNRDRGTGELFF.

J is TRBJ1-2 and V is TRBV6-1, with D tentatively TRBD1 (5 bases). In germline, CDR1 is MNHNS, CDR2 SASEGT. The CDR3 has 14 amino acids. The V gene lost 6 bases and the J gene lost 6 bases, with 17 bases spanning the gap. CDR3 residues: CASSAVRVGNGYTF. The CDR3 coding sequence is TGTGCCAGCAGCGCTGTCAGGGTAGGGAATGGCTACACCTTC.

The V call is TRBV11-2, the J call TRBJ2-7, with TRBD1 identical over 7 bases. The CDR3 is made up of 15 amino acids. The germline V gene has CDR1 SGHAT and CDR2 FQNNGV. J lost 5 bases, V lost 5 bases, and 12 bases had no gene match. The CDR3 DNA reads as TGTGCCAGCAGCATCCTCCGTACAGGGGACCACGAGCAGTACTTC. It codes for CASSILRTGDHEQYF.

The V call is TRBV6-1, the J call TRBJ1-3; maybe TRBD1 (5 bases). Germline CDR1 reads MNHNS; CDR2 reads SASEGT. The ends were cut back, 4 bases at V and 0 bases at J, with 10 bases in the middle. The CDR3 is 15 residues long. DNA of the CDR3: TGTGCCAGCAGTGTTAACAGGAACTCTGGAAACACCATATATTTT. Translating it yields CASSVNRNSGNTIYF.

V is TRBV10-3 and J is TRBJ1-6, with 9 bases matching TRBD1. CDR1 is ENHRY, CDR2 SYGVKD, per germline. The CDR3 length is 14 residues. V was clipped by 5 bases and J by 7 bases; unmatched bases: 3. The DNA for the CDR3 is TGTGCCATCAGTTTGGACAGGGGAAATTCACCCCTCCACTTT. Protein: CAISLDRGNSPLHF.

The chain carries TRBV28 and TRBJ1-5; tentatively, D is TRBD1 (5 bases). In germline, CDR1 is MDHEN, CDR2 SYDVKM. V lost 1 base, J lost 3 bases, and 10 bases lay in between. CDR3 length: 15 amino acids. The CDR3 here is CASSLFLTVNQPQHF. In DNA form, the CDR3 reads TGTGCCAGCAGTTTATTTTTGACAGTCAATCAGCCCCAGCATTTT.

This clone was seen more than once but under ten times. The chain joins TRBV6-5 to TRBJ1-5; TRBD1 aligns across 8 bases. The germline CDR1 and CDR2 sequences are MNHEY and SVGAGI. The CDR3 spans 14 residues. The V and J ends lost 7 bases and 7 bases, in that order; junction bases with no gene match: 9. CDR3 loop: CASTAGQGRQPQHF. In nucleotides, the CDR3 is TGTGCCAGCACCGCTGGACAGGGTCGGCAGCCCCAGCATTTT.

V gene TRBV19 combines with J gene TRBJ2-5; 10 nucleotides agree with TRBD1. This CDR3 is built from 13 residues. Germline values: CDR1 LNHDA, CDR2 SQIVND (reference sequence). Trimming removed 5 bases from V and 5 bases from J; junction bases left unmatched: 2. The CDR3 nucleotides read TGTGCCAGTAGTGGGGGACAGGGGGAGACCCAGTACTTC. Translating it yields CASSGGQGETQYF.

This chain links TRBV5-1 with TRBJ1-1; TRBD1 agrees at 7 bases. The CDR3 extends over 14 amino acids. Trimming at V came to 1 base and at J to 3 bases, leaving 3 bases not matched to a gene. Germline V CDR1 and CDR2: SGHRS, YFSETQ. CDR3 DNA sequence: TGCGCCAGCAGCTTGAGGACAGGAGACACTGAAGCTTTCTTT. Translated, it gives CASSLRTGDTEAFF.

This clone was counted between two and nine times. The V gene is TRBV13, the J gene TRBJ2-7; D not certain. The germline gives CDR1 PRHDT, CDR2 FYEKMQ (reference sequence). V was shortened by 11 bases and J by 5 bases, with 7 bases between the two germline ends. CDR3 length: 9 residues. CDR3 in DNA: TGTGCCCAGTGGGACGAGCAGTACTTC. It codes for CAQWDEQYF. The whole variable domain, filled in from reference TRBV13 and TRBJ2-7, reads AAGVIQSPRHLIKEKRETATLKCYPIPRHDTVYWYQQGPGQDPQFLISFYEKMQSDKGSIPDRFSAQQFSDYHSELNMSSLELGDSALYFCAQWDEQYFGPGTRLTVT.

The chain couples TRBV30 to TRBJ1-2; 8 bases map to TRBD1. Germline CDR1 reads GTSNPN; CDR2 reads SVGIG (reference sequence). Trimming cost V 5 bases and J 8 bases; bases outside gene matches: 13. This CDR3 has 14 residues. In DNA, the CDR3 is TGTGCCTGGGCGCGGACAGGGTCTCTGAAAGGCTACACCTTC. Protein sequence: CAWARTGSLKGYTF.

This clone was recorded once. This chain uses TRBV18 with TRBJ2-5; D gene unclear. The CDR3 consists of 12 residues. From germline, CDR1 is KGHSH and CDR2 LQKENI. Trimming removed 1 base at V and 2 bases at J, with 2 bases between. CDR3 sequence reads: CASSPRQETQYF. In DNA form, the CDR3 reads TGTGCCAGCTCACCACGGCAAGAGACCCAGTACTTC. Filled out from reference TRBV18 and TRBJ2-5, the complete variable domain reads NAGVMQNPRHLVRRRGQEARLRCSPMKGHSHVYWYRQLPEEGLKFMVYLQKENIIDESGMPKERFSAEFPKEGPSILRIQQVVRGDSAAYFCASSPRQETQYFGPGTRLLVL.

The chain recombines TRBV27 with TRBJ1-1; D is undetermined. In germline, CDR1 is MNHEY, CDR2 SMNVEV (reference sequence). The CDR3 runs 14 residues. Trimming shortened V by 6 bases and J by 2 bases, and 13 bases separated the two germline ends. CDR3 in amino acids: CASRGYGINTEAFF. CDR3 in DNA: TGTGCCAGCAGGGGATATGGGATAAACACTGAAGCTTTCTTT.

The CDR3 sequence is CASDWGGTVVVTEAFF. The CDR3 DNA is TGTGCCAGCGACTGGGGGGGAACAGTGGTGGTAACTGAAGCTTTCTTT. The gene calls are TRBV2 and TRBJ1-1; perhaps TRBD1 as D (5 bases). The CDR3 is made up of 16 amino acids. The germline V gene has CDR1 SNHLY and CDR2 FYNNEI. Trimming took off 8 bases at V and 5 bases at J, with 24 bases between the two ends.

J is TRBJ2-1 and V is TRBV5-4; unclear D gene. This CDR3 spans 14 amino acids. Germline V gene lookup returns CDR1 SGHNT and CDR2 YYREEE (reference sequence). The V gene lost 2 bases and the J gene lost 0 bases, with 6 bases spanning the gap. The CDR3 spells CASSFSFSYNEQFF. The DNA of the CDR3 is TGTGCCAGCAGCTTCTCTTTCTCCTACAATGAGCAGTTCTTC.

This clone appeared a few times. The genes are TRBV5-1 and TRBJ1-1; 7 bases are shared with TRBD1. The CDR3 runs 18 residues. The V segment lost 2 bases and the J segment 2 bases; nucleotides outside the gene matches: 15. Germline V gene lookup returns CDR1 SGHRS and CDR2 YFSETQ. CDR3 DNA sequence: TGCGCCAGCAGCTTAATCACTCCGGGACAGTCCCTAAACACTGAAGCTTTCTTT. This encodes CASSLITPGQSLNTEAFF.

In its sample, this clone was seen a few times. This chain uses TRBV19 with TRBJ2-7; D is possibly TRBD2 (6 bases). CDR1 is LNHDA, CDR2 SQIVND, per germline (reference sequence). The CDR3 extends over 14 amino acids. Trimming pared 2 bases from V and 3 bases from J, leaving 11 bases between. DNA for the CDR3: TGTGCCAGTAGTATAAGGAGGGGCAGCTACGAGCAGTACTTC. As protein: CASSIRRGSYEQYF. Based on the CDR3 plus reference TRBV19 and TRBJ2-7, the full variable domain is DGGITQSPKYLFRKEGQNVTLSCEQNLNHDAMYWYRQDPGQGLRLIYYSQIVNDFQKGDIAEGYSVSREKKESFPLTVTSAQKNPTAFYLCASSIRRGSYEQYFGPGTRLTVT.

This clone showed up just once. The CDR3: CASSSSPGALNTEAFF. For the CDR3, the DNA is TGTGCCAGCAGCTCTTCCCCAGGAGCCTTGAACACTGAAGCTTTCTTT. The V and J genes are TRBV7-3 and TRBJ1-1; D uncertain. CDR1 SGHTA and CDR2 FQGTGA come from the germline V gene. CDR3 length: 16 amino acids. V was pared by 4 bases and J by 0 bases, with 15 bases between.

This clone was seen a single time. The sample contains more than one DNA sequence encoding this CDR3. The chain recombines TRBV18 with TRBJ2-7; 11 bases map to TRBD1. Trimming took 6 bases from V and 2 from J; bases not matched to a gene: 3. CDR3 size: 14 residues. Germline CDR1 is KGHSH and CDR2 is LQKENI. In nucleotides, the CDR3 is TGTGCCAGCTCCCCGGGACAGGGGGCCTACGAGCAGTACTTC. Protein sequence: CASSPGQGAYEQYF. Filled out from reference TRBV18 and TRBJ2-7, the complete variable domain reads NAGVMQNPRHLVRRRGQEARLRCSPMKGHSHVYWYRQLPEEGLKFMVYLQKENIIDESGMPKERFSAEFPKEGPSILRIQQVVRGDSAAYFCASSPGQGAYEQYFGPGTRLTVT.